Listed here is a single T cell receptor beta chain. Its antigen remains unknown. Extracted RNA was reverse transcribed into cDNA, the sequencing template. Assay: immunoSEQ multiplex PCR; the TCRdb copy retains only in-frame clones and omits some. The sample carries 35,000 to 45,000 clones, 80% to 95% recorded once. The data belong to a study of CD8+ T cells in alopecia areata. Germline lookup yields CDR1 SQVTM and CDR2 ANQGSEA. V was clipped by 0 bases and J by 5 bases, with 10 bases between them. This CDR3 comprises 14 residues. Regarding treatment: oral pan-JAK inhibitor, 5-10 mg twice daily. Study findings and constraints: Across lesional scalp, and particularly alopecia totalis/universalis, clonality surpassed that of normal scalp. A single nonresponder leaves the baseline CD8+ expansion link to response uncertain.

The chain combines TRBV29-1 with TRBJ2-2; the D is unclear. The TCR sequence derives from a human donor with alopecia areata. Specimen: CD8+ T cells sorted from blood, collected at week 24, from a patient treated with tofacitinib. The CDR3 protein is CSVEESSPTGELFF. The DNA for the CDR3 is TGCAGCGTTGAAGAAAGTTCCCCAACCGGGGAGCTGTTTTTT.